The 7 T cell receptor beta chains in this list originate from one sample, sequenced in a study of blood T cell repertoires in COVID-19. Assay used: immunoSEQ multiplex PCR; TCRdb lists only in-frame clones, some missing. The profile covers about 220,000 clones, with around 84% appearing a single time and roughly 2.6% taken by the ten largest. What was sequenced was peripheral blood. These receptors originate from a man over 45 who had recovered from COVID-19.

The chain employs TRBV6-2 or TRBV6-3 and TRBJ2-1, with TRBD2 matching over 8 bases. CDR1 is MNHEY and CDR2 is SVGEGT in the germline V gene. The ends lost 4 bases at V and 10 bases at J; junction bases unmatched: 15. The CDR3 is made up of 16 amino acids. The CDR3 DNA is TGTGCCAGCAGTTTAATCACTAGCGGTGTAGTTTGGGAGCAGTTCTTC. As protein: CASSLITSGVVWEQFF.

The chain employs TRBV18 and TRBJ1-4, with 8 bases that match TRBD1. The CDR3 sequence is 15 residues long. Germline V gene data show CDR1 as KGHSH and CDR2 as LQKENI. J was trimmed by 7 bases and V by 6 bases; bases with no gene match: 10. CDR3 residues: CASSPTGGLSEKLFF. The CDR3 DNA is TGTGCCAGCTCCCCTACAGGGGGGCTCTCTGAAAAACTGTTTTTT.

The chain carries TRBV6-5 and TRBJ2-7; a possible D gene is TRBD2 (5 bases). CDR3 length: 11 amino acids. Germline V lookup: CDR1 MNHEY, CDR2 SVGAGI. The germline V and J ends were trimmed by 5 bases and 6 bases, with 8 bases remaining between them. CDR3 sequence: CASSRGLEQYF. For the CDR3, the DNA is TGTGCCAGCAGTCGAGGGCTCGAGCAGTACTTC.

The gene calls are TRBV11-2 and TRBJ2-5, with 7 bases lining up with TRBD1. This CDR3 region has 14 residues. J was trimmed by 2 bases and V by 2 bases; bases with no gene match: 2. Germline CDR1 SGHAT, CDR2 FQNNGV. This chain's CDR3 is CASSLPGQQETQYF. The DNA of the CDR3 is TGTGCCAGCAGCTTACCGGGACAGCAAGAGACCCAGTACTTC.

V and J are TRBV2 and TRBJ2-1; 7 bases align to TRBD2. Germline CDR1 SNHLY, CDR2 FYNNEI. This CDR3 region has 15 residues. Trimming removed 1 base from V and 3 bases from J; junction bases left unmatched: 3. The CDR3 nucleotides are TGTGCCAGCAGTGAAGGGCTAGCGGTCTACAATGAGCAGTTCTTC. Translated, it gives CASSEGLAVYNEQFF. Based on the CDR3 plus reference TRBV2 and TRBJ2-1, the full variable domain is EPEVTQTPSHQVTQMGQEVILRCVPISNHLYFYWYRQILGQKVEFLVSFYNNEISEKSEIFDDQFSVERPDGSNFTLKIRSTKLEDSAMYFCASSEGLAVYNEQFFGPGTRLTVL.

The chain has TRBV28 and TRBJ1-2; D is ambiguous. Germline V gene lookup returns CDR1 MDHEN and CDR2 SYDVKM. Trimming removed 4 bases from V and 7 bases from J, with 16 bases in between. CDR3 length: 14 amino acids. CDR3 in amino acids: CASSSGLASFGYTF. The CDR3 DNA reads TGTGCCAGCAGTTCGGGCCTAGCGTCTTTTGGCTACACCTTC.

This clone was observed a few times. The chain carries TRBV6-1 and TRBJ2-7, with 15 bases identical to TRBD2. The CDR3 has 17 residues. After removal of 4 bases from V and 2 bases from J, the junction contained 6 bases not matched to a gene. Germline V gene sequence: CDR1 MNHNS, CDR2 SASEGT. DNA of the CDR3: TGTGCCAGCAGTGTACGGACTAGCGGGAGGGGGACCTACGAGCAGTACTTC. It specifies CASSVRTSGRGTYEQYF.